One sample yielded the 31 T cell receptor beta chains listed below, sequenced in a study of a mutant IDH1 vaccine in newly diagnosed glioma (dated by TCRdb to about 2021). The meaning of the sample's time point label: week 23, last vaccination. Each vaccine dose was 300 ug of a 20-mer mutant IDH1 peptide in Montanide, given subcutaneously with topical imiquimod. No antigen has been identified for these receptors. Library preparation used the immunoSEQ multiplex PCR assay. Held by TCRdb, this immuneACCESS table contains in-frame sequences only and omits some clones. Under half of the omission traces to an unresolved V gene where checked; the cause of the rest is unknown. The sample profile shows 45,000 to 65,000 clones; roughly 77% of them were found once. In total, the top ten clones hold 6.5% to 9.5% of the sample. The sequencing here drew on PBMCs, taken from a glioma patient whose treatment included an IDH1 peptide vaccine. Every receptor here comes from a woman in her thirties or forties with glioma. Some clones in this sample may be carry-over from other donors' samples.

This rearrangement joins TRBV2 to TRBJ1-4; D not certain. Germline lookup yields CDR1 SNHLY and CDR2 FYNNEI. Trimming shortened V by 6 bases and J by 2 bases, and 4 bases separated the two germline ends. The CDR3 consists of 12 residues. CDR3: CASSETNEKLFF. The CDR3 region has the DNA TGTGCCAGCAGCGAGACTAATGAAAAACTGTTTTTT.

CDR3 amino acids: CASSEQGQGADTQYF. The CDR3 DNA is TGTGCCAGCAGTGAACAAGGACAGGGGGCAGATACGCAGTATTTT. This chain uses TRBV2 with TRBJ2-3; 10 bases are a match to TRBD1. The ends lost 2 bases at V and 4 bases at J; junction bases unmatched: 3. This CDR3 is 15 amino acids long. Germline V gene sequence: CDR1 SNHLY, CDR2 FYNNEI.

The J gene is TRBJ1-4, the V gene TRBV19; D gene unclear. The CDR3 covers 15 residues. Germline CDR1 and CDR2: LNHDA and SQIVND (reference sequence). V was trimmed by 7 bases and J by 0 bases, leaving 12 bases between them. In nucleotides, the CDR3 is TGTGCCAGTACCACCATTGGGGCAACTAATGAAAAACTGTTTTTT. This codes for CASTTIGATNEKLFF.

V usage is TRBV30 and J usage is TRBJ1-3, with D possibly TRBD1 on 5 matching bases. Germline assignment: CDR1 GTSNPN and CDR2 SVGIG (reference sequence). This CDR3 is built from 15 residues. V lost 1 base, J lost 4 bases, and 14 bases lay in between. The CDR3 DNA reads TGTGCCTGGAGTGGAAAGGACACGGGGGGAAACACCATATATTTT. Its translation: CAWSGKDTGGNTIYF.

The chain links TRBV10-1 to TRBJ2-3, with D possibly being TRBD2 (5 bases). The V end was cut by 2 bases, the J end by 6 bases, with 9 bases between. The CDR3 contains 13 residues. Germline V CDR1 and CDR2: WNHNN, SYGVQD (reference sequence). CDR3 nucleotides: TGCGCCAGCAGTGAGGGTGGGGAGGATACGCAGTATTTT. Its translation: CASSEGGEDTQYF.

This chain uses TRBV15 with TRBJ2-2; 9 positions match TRBD1. V gave up 4 bases and J gave up 4 bases; unmatched junction bases: 13. CDR1 and CDR2 (germline): LNHNV, YYDKDF (reference sequence). This CDR3 has 18 residues. The CDR3 region is CATSNRDRVGEGTGELFF. CDR3 nucleotide sequence: TGTGCCACCAGCAACCGGGACAGGGTCGGGGAAGGCACCGGGGAGCTGTTTTTT.

J is TRBJ2-5 and V is TRBV5-1, with TRBD1 matching over 7 bases. This CDR3 region has 15 residues. V lost 0 bases and J lost 5; bases outside the gene matches: 7. Germline CDR1 is SGHRS and CDR2 is YFSETQ. The CDR3 region has the DNA TGCGCCAGCAGCTTGGTAGGGGGCGCTAGGGAGACCCAGTACTTC. Its translation is CASSLVGGARETQYF.

The rearrangement joins TRBV6-6 to TRBJ1-1, with a possible D match to TRBD1 (6 bases). The germline gives CDR1 MNHNY, CDR2 SVGAGI (reference sequence). V gave up 5 bases and J gave up 4 bases, with 14 bases separating them. This CDR3 contains 14 residues. DNA of the CDR3: TGTGCCAGCAGTCTGGGGGGCGCAGGCACTGAAGCTTTCTTT. It translates to CASSLGGAGTEAFF.

This sequence joins TRBV15 and TRBJ1-4; 8 bases are a match to TRBD1. The germline V gene has CDR1 LNHNV and CDR2 YYDKDF (reference sequence). J gave up 7 bases and V 5 bases, and 12 bases lay outside the gene matches. The CDR3 is made up of 16 amino acids. CDR3 region: CATSRRDRGWSEKLFF. CDR3 bases: TGTGCCACCAGCCGCCGAGACAGGGGCTGGAGTGAAAAACTGTTTTTT. The variable domain in full, with the rest retrieved from reference TRBV15 and TRBJ1-4, is DAMVIQNPRYQVTQFGKPVTLSCSQTLNHNVMYWYQQKSSQAPKLLFHYYDKDFNNEADTPDNFQSRRPNTSFCFLDIRSPGLGDTAMYLCATSRRDRGWSEKLFFGSGTQLSVL.

The J gene is TRBJ2-2, the V gene TRBV7-9; 10 bases map to TRBD2. The CDR3 contains 15 residues. J gave up 2 bases and V 9 bases, and 6 bases lay outside the gene matches. CDR1 is SEHNR and CDR2 is FQNEAQ in the germline V gene (reference sequence). For the CDR3, the DNA is TGTGCCAGTCCTAGCGGGGGTGTTAACACCGGGGAGCTGTTTTTT. This sequence encodes CASPSGGVNTGELFF.

A few counts support this clone. The chain has TRBV29-1 and TRBJ1-2; 9 bases fit TRBD1. The CDR3 totals 14 residues. CDR1 is SQVTM, CDR2 ANQGSEA, per germline. V lost 6 bases to trimming and J lost 4 bases; unmatched junction nucleotides: 9. The CDR3 loop is CSVQGDRGVYGYTF. CDR3 in DNA: TGCAGCGTCCAAGGTGACAGGGGGGTCTATGGCTACACCTTC.

The chain combines TRBV2 with TRBJ2-5; tentative D call: TRBD2 (7 bases). Trimming cost V 7 bases and J 4 bases, with 10 bases left between them. There are 12 residues in the CDR3. Germline V lookup: CDR1 SNHLY, CDR2 FYNNEI. CDR3 loop: CASNREGETQYF. The CDR3 bases are TGTGCCAGCAACAGGGAGGGAGAGACCCAGTACTTC. Full variable domain (missing parts from reference TRBV2 and TRBJ2-5): EPEVTQTPSHQVTQMGQEVILRCVPISNHLYFYWYRQILGQKVEFLVSFYNNEISEKSEIFDDQFSVERPDGSNFTLKIRSTKLEDSAMYFCASNREGETQYFGPGTRLLVL.

The V and J genes are TRBV13 and TRBJ2-7; TRBD1 agrees at 8 bases. The germline V gene has CDR1 PRHDT and CDR2 FYEKMQ (reference sequence). The CDR3 extends over 15 amino acids. V was pared by 6 bases and J by 0 bases, with 7 bases of the junction left unmatched. CDR3: CASSIRQGNSYEQYF. CDR3 DNA: TGTGCCAGCAGTATAAGACAGGGGAACTCCTACGAGCAGTACTTC.

This chain uses TRBV6-5 with TRBJ2-7; D is unclear. Germline V CDR1 and CDR2: MNHEY, SVGAGI. With 4 bases removed from V and 3 bases from J, the gap between germline ends came to 16 bases. The CDR3 consists of 15 residues. CDR3 in amino acids: CASSFRPPRVYEQYF. For the CDR3, the DNA is TGTGCCAGCAGTTTTCGACCGCCTCGGGTCTACGAGCAGTACTTC.

The CDR3 bases are TGTGCCAGCAGTTTATCGCCCGACAGACTAGTCTCCTACGAGCAGTACTTC. Its protein is CASSLSPDRLVSYEQYF. The chain has TRBV27 and TRBJ2-7, with D maybe TRBD2 (6 bases). The V end lost 0 bases, the J end lost 0 bases, and 15 bases lay between the germline ends. The CDR3 spans 17 residues. Per the germline V gene, CDR1 is MNHEY and CDR2 is SMNVEV (reference sequence).

The CDR3 sequence: CASSVGGGFGNTIYF. The CDR3 nucleotides read TGTGCCAGCAGTGTGGGGGGCGGGTTTGGAAACACCATATATTTT. The chain couples TRBV6-1 to TRBJ1-3, with D possibly being TRBD1 (6 bases). Germline V gene lookup returns CDR1 MNHNS and CDR2 SASEGT. Deletions cut 4 bases from V and 3 bases from J, with 13 bases between. This CDR3 contains 15 residues.

The chain combines TRBV6-5 with TRBJ1-1; the D gene is possibly TRBD1 (5 bases). Trimming took 1 base from V and 10 from J, leaving 16 bases between them. CDR1 and CDR2 from the germline V gene are MNHEY and SVGAGI. The CDR3 spans 14 residues. CDR3 protein: CASSYWGSRGGAFF. For the CDR3, the DNA is TGTGCCAGCAGTTACTGGGGGTCCCGGGGAGGAGCTTTCTTT.

This clone was detected a few times. The genes are TRBV2 and TRBJ1-1, with D possibly matching TRBD1 (6 bases). The CDR3 sequence is 13 residues long. The V end lost 7 bases, the J end lost 0 bases, and 9 bases lay between the germline ends. Germline CDR1 reads SNHLY; CDR2 reads FYNNEI. Written as DNA, the CDR3 is TGTGCCAGCAACGAGGGGGTGAACACTGAAGCTTTCTTT. This codes for CASNEGVNTEAFF.

The rearrangement uses TRBV2 and TRBJ2-2; 10 nucleotides match TRBD2. The ends lost 7 bases at V and 3 bases at J; junction bases unmatched: 5. Germline-derived CDR1 and CDR2 are SNHLY and FYNNEI. The CDR3 runs to 15 residues. The chain's CDR3 is CASTFLAGDTGELFF. In DNA, the CDR3 is TGTGCCAGCACCTTCCTAGCGGGGGACACCGGGGAGCTGTTTTTT.

V gene TRBV10-3 combines with J gene TRBJ1-4, with a weak D call TRBD1 (6 bases). Deletions cut 6 bases from V and 8 bases from J, with 13 bases between. Germline lookup yields CDR1 ENHRY and CDR2 SYGVKD. The CDR3 sequence is 13 residues long. CDR3 DNA sequence: TGTGCCATCAGGCGGTCAGGGGAAGAAAAACTGTTTTTT. It specifies CAIRRSGEEKLFF.

The chain uses TRBV27 and TRBJ2-1; TRBD1 aligns across 9 bases. This CDR3 spans 13 amino acids. Germline V CDR1 and CDR2: MNHEY, SMNVEV (reference sequence). V shed 6 bases, J shed 9 bases, and the junction held 6 bases outside the gene matches. The CDR3 here is CASRWRQGGEQFF. The CDR3 DNA sequence: TGTGCCAGCAGGTGGAGACAGGGGGGTGAGCAGTTCTTC.

The CDR3: CASSANYEQYF. In DNA form, the CDR3 reads TGTGCCAGCAGCGCCAACTACGAGCAGTACTTC. This chain links TRBV11-2 with TRBJ2-7, with D hard to call. CDR1 SGHAT and CDR2 FQNNGV come from the germline V gene. V gave up 5 bases and J gave up 3 bases, with 5 bases separating them. CDR3 size: 11 residues.

This chain links TRBV6-1 with TRBJ1-1, with D maybe TRBD1 (6 bases). This CDR3 spans 15 amino acids. The V and J ends lost 6 bases and 4 bases respectively, with 18 bases between them. The germline gives CDR1 MNHNS, CDR2 SASEGT. The CDR3 DNA sequence: TGTGCCAGCAGGGGGGCGCGGCCTGCAGGCACTGAAGCTTTCTTT. Translating gives CASRGARPAGTEAFF.

The genes are TRBV29-1 and TRBJ1-1, with D perhaps matching TRBD1 (6 bases). Per the germline V gene, CDR1 is SQVTM and CDR2 is ANQGSEA. CDR3 size: 14 residues. V gave up 6 bases and J gave up 2 bases, with 16 bases separating them. CDR3 sequence (DNA): TGCAGCGTAGCTTTATTACAGGGAAACACTGAAGCTTTCTTT. This translates into CSVALLQGNTEAFF. The variable domain in full, with the rest retrieved from reference TRBV29-1 and TRBJ1-1, is SAVISQKPSRDICQRGTSLTIQCQVDSQVTMMFWYRQQPGQSLTLIATANQGSEATYESGFVIDKFPISRPNLTFSTLTVSNMSPEDSSIYLCSVALLQGNTEAFFGQGTRLTVV.

The genes are TRBV30 and TRBJ1-6, with TRBD1 identical over 8 bases. The CDR3 consists of 13 residues. V lost 6 bases, J lost 7 bases, and 5 bases stayed unmatched. CDR1 is GTSNPN, CDR2 SVGIG, per germline (reference sequence). CDR3 in DNA: TGTGCCTGCTCCGGGACAGGCAATTCACCCCTCCACTTT. Residues: CACSGTGNSPLHF.

This clone was detected a few times. V is TRBV5-4 and J is TRBJ2-2, with D possibly TRBD2 on 6 matching bases. Trimming took off 4 bases at V and 5 bases at J, with 6 bases between the two ends. Germline-derived CDR1 and CDR2 are SGHNT and YYREEE (reference sequence). This CDR3 spans 12 amino acids. CDR3 nucleotide sequence: TGTGCCAGCAGCGGGGGGACCGGGGAGCTGTTTTTT. Protein product: CASSGGTGELFF.

CDR3 amino acids: CASSLIGDQETQYF. CDR3 nucleotide sequence: TGCGCCAGCAGCTTGATAGGAGACCAAGAGACCCAGTACTTC. V gene TRBV5-1 combines with J gene TRBJ2-5; D ambiguous. V lost 1 base, J lost 0 bases, and 7 bases lay in between. Germline V CDR1 and CDR2: SGHRS, YFSETQ. The CDR3 contains 14 residues.

This chain uses TRBV29-1 with TRBJ2-3; 13 nucleotides agree with TRBD2. Trimming cost V 4 bases and J 5 bases; bases outside gene matches: 6. The germline V gene encodes CDR1 SQVTM and CDR2 ANQGSEA. CDR3 size: 15 residues. The chain's CDR3 is CSVAGTSGVIDTQYF. In nucleotides, the CDR3 is TGCAGCGTTGCCGGGACTAGCGGGGTAATAGATACGCAGTATTTT.

The chain is built from TRBV6-1 and TRBJ2-5; D perhaps matches TRBD1 (6 bases). CDR1 is MNHNS, CDR2 SASEGT, per germline. V lost 3 bases to trimming and J lost 5 bases, with 16 bases between them. The CDR3 has 15 residues. CDR3 sequence reads: CASSDGQGLGETQYF. The DNA of the CDR3 is TGTGCCAGCAGTGATGGTCAGGGGCTAGGGGAGACCCAGTACTTC.

The sample holds one count of this clone. The V and J genes are TRBV7-9 and TRBJ1-1; D ambiguous. Trimming took 5 bases from V and 1 from J, leaving 8 bases between them. CDR1 and CDR2 (germline): SEHNR, FQNEAQ (reference sequence). The CDR3 length is 13 residues. Written as DNA, the CDR3 is TGTGCCAGCAGCCCGAATAGGAACACTGAAGCTTTCTTT. Translating gives CASSPNRNTEAFF.

This clone was counted only a few times. The gene calls are TRBV6-1 and TRBJ1-5; D is undetermined. The ends were cut back, 2 bases at V and 11 bases at J, with 10 bases in the middle. CDR1 and CDR2 from the germline V gene are MNHNS and SASEGT. This CDR3 contains 12 residues. Here the CDR3 DNA reads TGTGCCAGCAGTGAACGGGGATCGGCCCAGCATTTT. Protein: CASSERGSAQHF.